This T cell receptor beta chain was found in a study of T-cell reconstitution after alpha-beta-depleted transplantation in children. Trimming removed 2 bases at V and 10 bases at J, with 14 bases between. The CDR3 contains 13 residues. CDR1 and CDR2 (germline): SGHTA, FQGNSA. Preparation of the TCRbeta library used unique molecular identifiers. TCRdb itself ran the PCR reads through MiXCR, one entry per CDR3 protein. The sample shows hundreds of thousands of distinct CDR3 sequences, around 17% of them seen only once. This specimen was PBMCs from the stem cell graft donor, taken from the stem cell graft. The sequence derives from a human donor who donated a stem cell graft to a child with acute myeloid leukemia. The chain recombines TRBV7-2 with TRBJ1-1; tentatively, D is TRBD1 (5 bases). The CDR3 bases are TGTGCCAGCAGCTTATATCAGGGTGAGGGAGCTTTCTTT. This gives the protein CASSLYQGEGAFF.